This TCR beta chain came from a study of blood T cell repertoires in COVID-19. Study background: The United States, Italy and Spain were the sources of the acute and convalescent COVID-19 samples. T cells, B-cell-depleted T cells, or PBMCs provided the cDNA or gDNA that served as material.

Per the authors' pipeline: Reference gene primer amplification gave estimated nucleated cell counts. Sequenced by immunoSEQ multiplex PCR; TCRdb stores in-frame clones only, minus some. V, J and clone size were drawn from that table, and D and trimming were deduced from the DNA. The data hold about 360,000 clones, with around nine tenths observed a single time. CDR3 size: 19 residues. CDR1 SGHVS and CDR2 FQNEAQ come from the germline V gene. V lost 5 bases to trimming and J lost 2 bases; unmatched junction nucleotides: 20. Sequenced material: peripheral blood. The genes are TRBV7-8 and TRBJ2-7, with TRBD1 identical over 8 bases. The TCR comes from a human donor in a cohort sampled during active COVID-19. The CDR3 region has the DNA TGTGCCAGCAGCACCAGAAGAGCCTTACCGGGACAGGCTCCCTACGAGCAGTACTTC. Protein product: CASSTRRALPGQAPYEQYF.